The T cell receptor (beta chain) described here comes from a study of T cell responses to AZD1222 COVID-19 vaccine. Study in general: Second doses were pooled across both intervals (about 4 or about 12 weeks).

Comment on this clone: What it binds is unknown.

This CDR3 has 12 residues. In germline, CDR1 is KGHSH, CDR2 LQKENI. Trimming took off 3 bases at V and 3 bases at J, with 6 bases between the two ends. Findings and limits, study-wide: Regions left unmutated in variants are reportedly the target of nearly half of spike-specific TCRs.

Libraries were prepared by immunoSEQ multiplex PCR; TCRdb keeps only in-frame clonotypes and omits some of them. Altogether 95,000 to 150,000 clones are present, approximately 85% being singletons, with the ten largest covering 5% to 7%. The chain is built from TRBV18 and TRBJ2-7, with a weak D call TRBD1 (5 bases). The TCR originated in an adult in good health. Source: peripheral blood, taken on day 0 of AZD1222 vaccination. CDR3 sequence (DNA): TGTGCCAGCTCACCGACAGTCTACGAGCAGTACTTC. As protein: CASSPTVYEQYF.